Listed below are T cell receptor beta chains from one sample, sequenced in a study of regulatory T cells in long-lasting Graves disease. TCRdb used MiXCR to reprocess the multiplex PCR reads, holding one entry per CDR3 protein. The table records about 560,000 distinct CDR3 sequences, about 15% of them present only once. The sample was also reused in another study, on T cells in Graves' hyperthyroidism and ophthalmopathy.

Material: peripheral blood mononuclear cells (PBMCs), obtained at new diagnosis, from a patient treated with antithyroid drugs. The source is a man younger than 30 with Graves disease. CDR3s include the opening cysteine and the closing phenylalanine or tryptophan. Each record gives: clone size, CDR3 length, D gene, V gene, J gene, CDR3 protein, CDR3 DNA. A D gene is named only where the DNA matches it firmly. Only some rows state a clone size, as once, few, many or a class for expanded clones.

clone_size: many; cdr3_length: 15; d_call: TRBD2; v_call: TRBV7-3; j_call: TRBJ2-3; cdr3_aa: CASSPDAGLTGRWYF; cdr3_nt: TGTGCCAGCAGCCCAGACGCGGGACTAACGGGGAGGTGGTATTTT
clone_size: few; cdr3_length: 17; d_call: .; v_call: TRBV6-1; j_call: TRBJ1-3; cdr3_aa: CASSEWSEDLFGNTIYF; cdr3_nt: TGTGCCAGCAGTGAATGGTCAGAGGACCTGTTCGGAAACACCATATATTTT
clone_size: .; cdr3_length: 13; d_call: TRBD1; v_call: TRBV14; j_call: TRBJ1-1; cdr3_aa: CASSQNDRVNAFF; cdr3_nt: TGTGCCAGCAGCCAAAATGACAGGGTTAATGCTTTCTTT
clone_size: few; cdr3_length: 15; d_call: TRBD2; v_call: TRBV27; j_call: TRBJ2-7; cdr3_aa: CASSPFEAGGFEQYF; cdr3_nt: TGTGCCAGCAGTCCATTCGAAGCGGGAGGTTTCGAGCAGTACTTC
clone_size: few; cdr3_length: 14; d_call: .; v_call: TRBV18; j_call: TRBJ2-7; cdr3_aa: CASSPATLASEQYF; cdr3_nt: TGTGCCAGCTCACCGGCCACCTTAGCCTCCGAGCAGTACTTC
clone_size: many; cdr3_length: 14; d_call: .; v_call: TRBV20-1; j_call: TRBJ2-7; cdr3_aa: CSAPLPIADYEQYF; cdr3_nt: TGCAGTGCCCCCCTCCCTATTGCAGACTACGAGCAGTACTTC
clone_size: few; cdr3_length: 12; d_call: .; v_call: TRBV12-3/TRBV12-4; j_call: TRBJ1-5; cdr3_aa: CASSLGGEPQHF; cdr3_nt: TGTGCCAGCAGCTTGGGGGGGGAGCCCCAGCATTTT
clone_size: many; cdr3_length: 12; d_call: .; v_call: TRBV6-1; j_call: TRBJ1-6; cdr3_aa: CASSEAGGTLHF; cdr3_nt: TGTGCCAGCAGTGAAGCGGGGGGCACCCTCCACTTT
clone_size: .; cdr3_length: 16; d_call: .; v_call: TRBV28; j_call: TRBJ2-1; cdr3_aa: CASSSIGVGGYNEQFF; cdr3_nt: TGTGCCAGCAGTTCCATAGGCGTAGGTGGATACAATGAGCAGTTCTTC
clone_size: .; cdr3_length: 15; d_call: .; v_call: TRBV5-1; j_call: TRBJ1-1; cdr3_aa: CASSLAETAGLGAFF; cdr3_nt: TGCGCCAGCAGCTTGGCGGAAACAGCTGGGCTGGGCGCTTTCTTT
clone_size: many; cdr3_length: 18; d_call: TRBD2; v_call: TRBV9; j_call: TRBJ2-1; cdr3_aa: CASSVGPAGVPSYNEQFF; cdr3_nt: TGTGCCAGCAGCGTAGGGCCAGCGGGAGTCCCCTCCTACAATGAGCAGTTCTTC
clone_size: few; cdr3_length: 15; d_call: TRBD1; v_call: TRBV5-1; j_call: TRBJ1-5; cdr3_aa: CASSFGTGVDQPQHF; cdr3_nt: TGCGCCAGCAGCTTTGGGACAGGGGTCGATCAGCCCCAGCATTTT
clone_size: .; cdr3_length: 12; d_call: .; v_call: TRBV28; j_call: TRBJ1-1; cdr3_aa: CASSLFPREAFF; cdr3_nt: TGTGCCAGCAGTTTATTCCCCAGGGAAGCTTTCTTT
clone_size: many; cdr3_length: 11; d_call: .; v_call: TRBV25-1; j_call: TRBJ2-7; cdr3_aa: CASSTGREQYF; cdr3_nt: TGTGCCAGCAGTACAGGGCGGGAGCAGTACTTC
clone_size: .; cdr3_length: 16; d_call: .; v_call: TRBV18; j_call: TRBJ1-5; cdr3_aa: CASSPQGLYSNQPQHF; cdr3_nt: TGTGCCAGCTCACCTCAGGGATTATATAGCAATCAGCCCCAGCATTTT
clone_size: .; cdr3_length: 15; d_call: .; v_call: TRBV18; j_call: TRBJ2-7; cdr3_aa: CASSPTGSPSYEQYF; cdr3_nt: TGTGCCAGCTCACCTACAGGGTCGCCCTCCTACGAGCAGTACTTC
clone_size: .; cdr3_length: 15; d_call: .; v_call: TRBV27; j_call: TRBJ1-5; cdr3_aa: CASSSTGATNQPQHF; cdr3_nt: TGTGCCAGCAGTTCCACGGGGGCTACAAATCAGCCCCAGCATTTT
clone_size: many; cdr3_length: 13; d_call: TRBD2; v_call: TRBV3-1; j_call: TRBJ2-7; cdr3_aa: CASALADTYEQYF; cdr3_nt: TGTGCCAGCGCCCTAGCGGACACCTACGAGCAGTACTTC
clone_size: .; cdr3_length: 13; d_call: TRBD1; v_call: TRBV29-1; j_call: TRBJ1-2; cdr3_aa: CSVGGTENYGYTF; cdr3_nt: TGCAGCGTTGGTGGGACAGAGAATTATGGCTACACCTTC
clone_size: .; cdr3_length: 13; d_call: .; v_call: TRBV6-2/TRBV6-3; j_call: TRBJ1-2; cdr3_aa: CASSYVLGGGYTF; cdr3_nt: TGTGCCAGCAGTTACGTGTTGGGGGGCGGCTACACCTTC
clone_size: .; cdr3_length: 15; d_call: .; v_call: TRBV28; j_call: TRBJ1-1; cdr3_aa: CASSLDQRQNTEAFF; cdr3_nt: TGTGCCAGCAGTTTGGACCAGCGGCAGAACACTGAAGCTTTCTTT
clone_size: .; cdr3_length: 13; d_call: .; v_call: TRBV20-1; j_call: TRBJ2-1; cdr3_aa: CSAKDGRHDEQFF; cdr3_nt: TGCAGTGCTAAGGACGGAAGGCACGATGAGCAGTTCTTC
clone_size: few; cdr3_length: 15; d_call: TRBD1; v_call: TRBV5-6; j_call: TRBJ1-1; cdr3_aa: CASSSEGQGGTEAFF; cdr3_nt: TGTGCCAGCAGCTCGGAGGGACAGGGAGGCACTGAAGCTTTCTTT
clone_size: .; cdr3_length: 14; d_call: .; v_call: TRBV9; j_call: TRBJ2-7; cdr3_aa: CASSVGGPSYEQYF; cdr3_nt: TGTGCCAGCAGCGTAGGTGGTCCCTCCTACGAGCAGTACTTC
clone_size: many; cdr3_length: 15; d_call: .; v_call: TRBV5-1; j_call: TRBJ1-1; cdr3_aa: CASSSTARLNTEAFF; cdr3_nt: TGCGCCAGCAGCTCGACCGCTCGCTTGAACACTGAAGCTTTCTTT
clone_size: few; cdr3_length: 15; d_call: .; v_call: TRBV19; j_call: TRBJ1-1; cdr3_aa: CASSLDPVGNTEAFF; cdr3_nt: TGTGCCAGTAGTCTCGATCCTGTGGGGAACACTGAAGCTTTCTTT
clone_size: many; cdr3_length: 15; d_call: .; v_call: TRBV6-1; j_call: TRBJ1-2; cdr3_aa: CASSRDGQSNYGYTF; cdr3_nt: TGTGCCAGCAGCCGAGATGGACAGTCGAACTATGGCTACACCTTC
clone_size: .; cdr3_length: 14; d_call: TRBD1; v_call: TRBV2; j_call: TRBJ2-3; cdr3_aa: CASREQGGTDTQYF; cdr3_nt: TGTGCCAGCAGAGAGCAGGGGGGCACAGATACGCAGTATTTT
clone_size: many; cdr3_length: 16; d_call: .; v_call: TRBV11-2; j_call: TRBJ2-1; cdr3_aa: CASSLGQGGSYNEQFF; cdr3_nt: TGTGCCAGCAGCTTAGGGCAGGGTGGGTCCTACAATGAGCAGTTCTTC
clone_size: many; cdr3_length: 14; d_call: .; v_call: TRBV27; j_call: TRBJ2-1; cdr3_aa: CASSSQQGSNEQFF; cdr3_nt: TGTGCCAGCAGTTCTCAACAGGGATCCAATGAGCAGTTCTTC
clone_size: many; cdr3_length: 14; d_call: TRBD1; v_call: TRBV6-5; j_call: TRBJ1-1; cdr3_aa: CASSFQGGLNEAFF; cdr3_nt: TGTGCCAGCAGTTTTCAAGGGGGCTTAAATGAAGCTTTCTTT
clone_size: few; cdr3_length: 15; d_call: TRBD1; v_call: TRBV12-3/TRBV12-4; j_call: TRBJ1-2; cdr3_aa: CASSPRGTGIYGYTF; cdr3_nt: TGTGCCAGCAGTCCCCGGGGGACAGGGATCTATGGCTACACCTTC
clone_size: many; cdr3_length: 15; d_call: .; v_call: TRBV11-2; j_call: TRBJ2-5; cdr3_aa: CASSLDLTARETQYF; cdr3_nt: TGTGCCAGCAGCTTAGATCTGACAGCCCGGGAGACCCAGTACTTC
clone_size: many; cdr3_length: 16; d_call: TRBD1; v_call: TRBV12-3/TRBV12-4; j_call: TRBJ1-2; cdr3_aa: CASSSPQGEMSYGYTF; cdr3_nt: TGTGCCAGCAGTTCACCCCAGGGGGAGATGTCCTATGGCTACACCTTC
clone_size: .; cdr3_length: 12; d_call: TRBD2; v_call: TRBV9; j_call: TRBJ2-1; cdr3_aa: CASSSTGGEQFF; cdr3_nt: TGTGCCAGCAGCAGTACGGGAGGCGAGCAGTTCTTC
clone_size: .; cdr3_length: 15; d_call: .; v_call: TRBV27; j_call: TRBJ1-2; cdr3_aa: CASSPHDKGSYGYTF; cdr3_nt: TGTGCCAGCAGTCCCCATGATAAAGGGAGCTATGGCTACACCTTC
clone_size: .; cdr3_length: 15; d_call: .; v_call: TRBV15; j_call: TRBJ1-4; cdr3_aa: CATSREGGLHEKLFF; cdr3_nt: TGTGCCACCAGCAGAGAGGGGGGCCTGCATGAAAAACTGTTTTTT
clone_size: few; cdr3_length: 14; d_call: .; v_call: TRBV5-1; j_call: TRBJ1-1; cdr3_aa: CASRGGVMNTEAFF; cdr3_nt: TGCGCCAGCAGGGGGGGGGTCATGAACACTGAAGCTTTCTTT
clone_size: .; cdr3_length: 14; d_call: .; v_call: TRBV3-1; j_call: TRBJ1-5; cdr3_aa: CASSHRDSNQPQHF; cdr3_nt: TGTGCCAGCAGCCACAGGGACAGCAATCAGCCCCAGCATTTT
clone_size: many; cdr3_length: 15; d_call: TRBD2; v_call: TRBV20-1; j_call: TRBJ2-1; cdr3_aa: CSAAPTGRVGNEQFF; cdr3_nt: TGCAGTGCTGCCCCGACCGGGAGGGTGGGCAATGAGCAGTTCTTC
clone_size: .; cdr3_length: 14; d_call: .; v_call: TRBV7-2; j_call: TRBJ2-2; cdr3_aa: CASSRTQHTGELFF; cdr3_nt: TGTGCCAGCAGCCGGACTCAACACACCGGGGAGCTGTTTTTT